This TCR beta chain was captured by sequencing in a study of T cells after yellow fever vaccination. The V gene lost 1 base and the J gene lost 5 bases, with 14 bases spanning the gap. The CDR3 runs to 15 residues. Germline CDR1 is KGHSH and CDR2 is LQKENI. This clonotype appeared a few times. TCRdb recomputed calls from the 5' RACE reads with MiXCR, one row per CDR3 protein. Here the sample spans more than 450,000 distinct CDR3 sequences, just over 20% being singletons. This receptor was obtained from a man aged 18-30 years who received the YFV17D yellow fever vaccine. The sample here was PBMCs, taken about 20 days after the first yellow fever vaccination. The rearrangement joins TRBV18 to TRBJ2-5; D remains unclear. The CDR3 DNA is TGTGCCAGCTCACCACGCGACGGTGTGGGGGAGACCCAGTACTTC. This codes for CASSPRDGVGETQYF.